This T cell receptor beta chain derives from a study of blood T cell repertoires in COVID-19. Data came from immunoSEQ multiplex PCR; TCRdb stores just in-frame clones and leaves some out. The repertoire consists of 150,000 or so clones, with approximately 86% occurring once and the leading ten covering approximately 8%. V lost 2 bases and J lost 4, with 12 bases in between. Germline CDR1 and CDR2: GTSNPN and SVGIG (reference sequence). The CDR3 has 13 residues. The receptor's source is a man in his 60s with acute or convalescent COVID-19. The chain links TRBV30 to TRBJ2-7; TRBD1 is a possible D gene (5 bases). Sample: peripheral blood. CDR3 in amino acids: CAWSSGSLYEQYF. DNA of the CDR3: TGTGCCTGGAGTTCAGGGTCTCTGTACGAGCAGTACTTC.